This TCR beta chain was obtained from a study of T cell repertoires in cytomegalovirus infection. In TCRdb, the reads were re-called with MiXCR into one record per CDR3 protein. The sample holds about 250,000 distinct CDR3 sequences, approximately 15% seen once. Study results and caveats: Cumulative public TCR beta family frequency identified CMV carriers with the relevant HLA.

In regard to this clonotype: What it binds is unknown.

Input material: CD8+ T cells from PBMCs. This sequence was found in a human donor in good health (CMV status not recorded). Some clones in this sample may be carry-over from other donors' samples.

CDR3 sequence: CASRAGTPGTGELFF. In DNA, the CDR3 is TGCGCCAGCAGGGCGGGCACGCCGGGGACCGGGGAGCTGTTTTTT. This chain links TRBV5-1 with TRBJ2-2, with D tentatively TRBD2 (5 bases). The CDR3 runs 15 residues. V lost 5 bases and J 5 bases, leaving 16 bases between the germline ends. CDR1 and CDR2 (germline): SGHRS, YFSETQ. Supplemented by reference TRBV5-1 and TRBJ2-2, the full variable domain reads KAGVTQTPRYLIKTRGQQVTLSCSPISGHRSVSWYQQTPGQGLQFLFEYFSETQRNKGNFPGRFSGRQFSNSRSEMNVSTLELGDSALYLCASRAGTPGTGELFFGEGSRLTVL.